These 3 T cell receptor beta chains were sequenced from one sample in a study of graft-versus-host responses after intestinal transplantation. Using immunoSEQ multiplex PCR, the repertoire was profiled, and TCRdb retains in-frame clones only, with some absent. Here the sample spans approximately 110,000 clones, approximately 93% being singletons. No antigens are known for them. The input for sequencing was unstimulated CD8+ T cells sorted from spleen or lymph node cells, taken before transplant. The receptors shown here come from a human donor who was the organ donor for an intestinal transplant.

The chain employs TRBV4-1 and TRBJ1-3; D might be TRBD1 (5 bases). V lost 0 bases and J 0 bases, leaving 6 bases between the germline ends. Germline CDR1 MGHRA, CDR2 YSYEKL. The CDR3 is made up of 15 amino acids. The CDR3 is CASSQDQGSGNTIYF. The DNA for the CDR3 is TGCGCCAGCAGCCAAGACCAGGGCTCTGGAAACACCATATATTTT.

The chain links TRBV5-6 to TRBJ2-5, with D unclear. The V end was cut by 1 base, the J end by 5 bases, with 15 bases between. This CDR3 comprises 15 residues. CDR1 SGHDT and CDR2 YYEEEE come from the germline V gene. CDR3 nucleotide sequence: TGTGCCAGCAGCTTGAGATTGTCACTGGGGGAGACCCAGTACTTC. It is translated as CASSLRLSLGETQYF. Full variable domain (outside the CDR3, taken from reference TRBV5-6 and TRBJ2-5): DAGVTQSPTHLIKTRGQQVTLRCSPKSGHDTVSWYQQALGQGPQFIFQYYEEEERQRGNFPDRFSGHQFPNYSSELNVNALLLGDSALYLCASSLRLSLGETQYFGPGTRLLVL.

This chain connects TRBV9 to TRBJ2-5, with 8 bases matching TRBD2. The CDR3 consists of 15 residues. V lost 3 bases to trimming and J lost 2 bases; unmatched junction nucleotides: 6. Germline-derived CDR1 and CDR2 are SGDLS and YYNGEE. In nucleotides, the CDR3 is TGTGCCAGCAGCGCCGGGGGGGGAACGCAAGAGACCCAGTACTTC. It yields the protein CASSAGGGTQETQYF.